A single sample is the source of the 6 T cell receptor beta chains below, sequenced in a study of cytomegalovirus exposure and HLA in healthy donors. Researchers ran the PCR with 60 Vbeta and 13 Jbeta primers. This table comes from immunoSEQ multiplex PCR, and its TCRdb copy is limited to in-frame clones, with some not included. This sample carries 200,000 to 250,000 clones, over 80% of them seen once, and the ten largest clones take roughly 0.71%. Sequenced input: PBMCs. These receptors were collected from a boy between 2 and 10 years old in good health and CMV-seronegative.

The rearrangement links TRBV11-2 to TRBJ1-3; 7 nucleotides line up with TRBD1. CDR1 and CDR2 (germline): SGHAT, FQNNGV. The V and J ends lost 3 bases and 4 bases, in that order; junction bases with no gene match: 3. CDR3 length: 14 amino acids. In DNA form, the CDR3 reads TGTGCCAGCAGCTTCGACAGGGAAGGAAACACCATATATTTT. It encodes CASSFDREGNTIYF.

This chain links TRBV5-8 with TRBJ1-5; maybe TRBD1 (5 bases). This CDR3 has 14 amino acids. The ends were cut back, 4 bases at V and 7 bases at J, with 15 bases in the middle. Germline assignment: CDR1 SGHTS and CDR2 YDEGEE. In DNA, the CDR3 is TGTGCCAGCAGCCGAGGCAGGGCAGGGCAGCCCCAGCATTTT. Translated, it gives CASSRGRAGQPQHF.

Written as DNA, the CDR3 is TGTGCCAGCAGTGATGGGGGCGGGGGGGTTATCAGCACAGGGACGCAGTATTTT. As protein: CASSDGGGGVISTGTQYF. The chain employs TRBV2 and TRBJ2-3; 9 bases are shared with TRBD2. The V gene end was trimmed by 3 bases and the J gene end by 9 bases; junction bases not matched to a gene: 19. Germline values: CDR1 SNHLY, CDR2 FYNNEI. The CDR3 spans 18 residues.

Here the CDR3 reads CASSFTTKRNQETQYF. Written as DNA, the CDR3 is TGTGCCAGCAGCTTCACTACCAAGCGGAACCAAGAGACCCAGTACTTC. The V gene is TRBV13, the J gene TRBJ2-5, with D tentatively TRBD2 (5 bases). There are 16 residues in the CDR3. V was pared by 3 bases and J by 0 bases, with 14 bases between. Germline CDR1 and CDR2: PRHDT and FYEKMQ (reference sequence).

In the case of this clone: Other DNA sequences in the same sample also yield this CDR3. This chain links TRBV12-5 with TRBJ2-3; TRBD1 matches at 7 bases. This CDR3 comprises 15 residues. Germline values: CDR1 LGHNT, CDR2 FRNRAP. Trimming at V came to 0 bases and at J to 2 bases, leaving 2 bases not matched to a gene. The CDR3 nucleotides read TGTGCTAGTGGTTTGGTGGGGACAGTCACAGATACGCAGTATTTT. It encodes CASGLVGTVTDTQYF.

CDR3 nucleotides: TGTGCCAGCAGCGCAACGGGACAGTCTTATAATTCACCCCTCCACTTT. It translates to CASSATGQSYNSPLHF. The V call is TRBV7-8, the J call TRBJ1-6; TRBD1 matches 7 bases. Trimming took 5 bases from V and 4 from J; bases not matched to a gene: 8. The CDR3 has 16 residues. The germline gives CDR1 SGHVS, CDR2 FQNEAQ.